This section outlines one T cell receptor (beta chain) sequence together with its context. These data are taken from a study of cytomegalovirus exposure and HLA in healthy donors. For the study at large: One earlier analysis, a look at roughly 170 million T cells, found 100 million to 130 million unique TCR beta sequences.

The PCR made use of 60 Vbeta and 13 Jbeta primers. Clones were sequenced by immunoSEQ multiplex PCR, and TCRdb holds only the in-frame ones, with some missing. Counted here are roughly 140,000 clones, around 75% occurring once; the ten biggest clones make up 1.5% to 2%. The clonotype was recovered from a woman between 35 and 50 years old in good health and CMV-seronegative. The sequenced material came from PBMCs.

The CDR3 bases are TGTGCCAGCAGCTTAGAGGGCGGGGGCCCTAACAATGAGCAGTTCTTC. Translated: CASSLEGGGPNNEQFF. The chain employs TRBV7-6 and TRBJ2-1, with D perhaps TRBD2 (7 bases). The CDR3 runs 16 residues. The V gene lost 1 base and the J gene lost 5 bases, with 15 bases spanning the gap. Germline CDR1 reads SGHVS; CDR2 reads FNYEAQ.